These T cell receptor beta chains were read from a single sample in a study of T-cell memory formation after mild COVID-19. TCRdb processed the 5' RACE reads anew with MiXCR; each CDR3 protein has one entry. The top ten hold over 20% of the sample, which has roughly 240,000 distinct CDR3 sequences, about a sixth seen once. Sequenced input: PBMCs or a T cell subset sorted from them (not recorded which). These receptors were taken from a man between 18 and 29 years old who had mild COVID-19 (a few samples of this study predate the infection). Cell type and time point are not known. Each CDR3 is given with its conserved first and last residue. Each record gives: V gene, D gene, clone size, J gene, CDR3 DNA, CDR3 protein. A D gene is named only where the DNA matches it firmly. Clone size is shown for a subset of rows, as once, few, many or a class of expanded clone.

TRBV5-1	.	many	TRBJ2-6	TGCGCCAGCAGCTTGCAAGTGACTGGGGCCAACGTCCTGACTTTC	CASSLQVTGANVLTF
TRBV27	.	.	TRBJ2-3	TGTGCTACCACTTTCGGAAGGGGGACGCAGTATTTT	CATTFGRGTQYF
TRBV4-1	.	few	TRBJ2-2	TGCGCCAGCAGCCCGGCACAGGCGGTGTCGAACACCGGGGAGCTGTTTTTT	CASSPAQAVSNTGELFF
TRBV5-1	.	few	TRBJ2-2	TGCGCCAGCAGCTCGTCTCCGGTGGGGGCGAACACCGGGGAGCTGTTTTTT	CASSSSPVGANTGELFF
TRBV20-1	.	few	TRBJ2-1	TGCAGTGCTAGAGATACGGGACAAAGCTCCTACAATGAGCAGTTCTTC	CSARDTGQSSYNEQFF
TRBV4-3	.	.	TRBJ2-6	TGCGCCAGCAGCCAAGATAGCGTGGCCTCTGGGGCCAACGTCCTGACTTTC	CASSQDSVASGANVLTF
TRBV4-3	.	few	TRBJ2-3	TGCGCCAGCAGCCAAGCCCGATACACAGATACGCAGTATTTT	CASSQARYTDTQYF
TRBV12-3/TRBV12-4	.	.	TRBJ2-5	TGTGCCAGCAGTTCAAATAGCGTGGAGACCCAGTACTTC	CASSSNSVETQYF
TRBV6-5	.	few	TRBJ1-5	TGTGCCAGCAGTTACTCGTTTCAGGGGCTTTGGCCCCAGCATTTT	CASSYSFQGLWPQHF
TRBV20-1	.	.	TRBJ1-5	TGCAGTGCTAGAAGGACAGGCAATCAGCCCCAGCATTTT	CSARRTGNQPQHF
TRBV7-2	.	few	TRBJ1-2	TGTGCCAGCAGCCCGACCGGGGGGAGCGCCTACACCTTC	CASSPTGGSAYTF
TRBV15	.	.	TRBJ2-3	TGTGCCACCAGCCACCGGGGAAGATCATTAGGATACGATACGCAGTATTTT	CATSHRGRSLGYDTQYF
TRBV7-2	.	many	TRBJ2-5	TGTGCCAGCAGCTTAGGACGATTGCCAGAGACCCAGTACTTC	CASSLGRLPETQYF
TRBV20-1	.	.	TRBJ2-1	TGCAGTGCTAGAGCTGGGGGGACAAGGAATGAGCAGTTCTTC	CSARAGGTRNEQFF
TRBV7-2	.	.	TRBJ1-2	TGTGCCAGCAGCTTAGTTGGGGGGAATGGCTACACCTTC	CASSLVGGNGYTF
TRBV6-6	TRBD2	few	TRBJ2-3	TGTGCCAGCAGTTACTCGACCCTTAGCGGGGACCCCACAGATACGCAGTATTTT	CASSYSTLSGDPTDTQYF
TRBV5-1	.	.	TRBJ2-7	TGCGCCAGCAGCTTGGATCTCTACGAGCAGTACTTC	CASSLDLYEQYF
TRBV4-3	.	.	TRBJ1-1	TGCGCCAGCAGCCAAGATAGAAGAAACAGGAAAGCTTTCTTT	CASSQDRRNRKAFF
TRBV5-1	.	many	TRBJ2-1	TGCGCCAGCAGCTTGCGGGGGTATCAATCCCGTACTCTCATTACCTCCTACAATGAGCAGTTCTTC	CASSLRGYQSRTLITSYNEQFF
TRBV3-1	.	few	TRBJ2-2	TGTGCCAGCAGCCGATTAGGAGGGGCGATGGAGCTGTTTTTT	CASSRLGGAMELFF
TRBV7-2	.	few	TRBJ2-5	TGTGCCAGCAGCCTTAGCCGCAGGGCCGCCCAAGAGACCCAGTACTTC	CASSLSRRAAQETQYF
TRBV20-1	.	.	TRBJ2-1	TGCAGTGCTAGCTGGGTGAACGATGAGCAGTTCTTC	CSASWVNDEQFF
TRBV12-3/TRBV12-4	.	.	TRBJ1-1	TGTGCCAGCAGCTACACGGGGTCCGCTGAAGCTTTCTTT	CASSYTGSAEAFF
TRBV4-3	.	.	TRBJ2-5	TGCGCCAGCAGCCAAGGATCTGGCCGCCCGGGGGTTCAAGAGACCCAGTACTTC	CASSQGSGRPGVQETQYF
TRBV12-3/TRBV12-4	.	few	TRBJ2-1	TGTGCCAGCAGTTCCTCCGGGCCCCAAGTCCCCTACAATGAGCAGTTCTTC	CASSSSGPQVPYNEQFF
TRBV19	.	.	TRBJ1-1	TGTGCCAGTAGTATTTCGGCGAACACTGAAGCTTTCTTT	CASSISANTEAFF
TRBV10-3	.	many	TRBJ2-1	TGTGCCATCAGTGAGTCCTACAATGAGCAGTTCTTC	CAISESYNEQFF
TRBV4-2	.	.	TRBJ2-5	TGTGCCAGCAGCCAAGGTTTCGGGACCCAGTACTTC	CASSQGFGTQYF
TRBV20-1	.	.	TRBJ1-1	TGCAGTGCGCCACAACCAAGGAGGACTGAAGCTTTCTTT	CSAPQPRRTEAFF
TRBV20-1	TRBD1	few	TRBJ2-1	TGCAGTGCGAGCGGGACAGGGAGGTTGAATGAGCAGTTCTTC	CSASGTGRLNEQFF
TRBV6-2/TRBV6-3	.	few	TRBJ2-6	TGTGCCAGCAGTTTTCACCAGCGCGCTCTTGGGGCCAACGTCCTGACTTTC	CASSFHQRALGANVLTF
TRBV10-3	.	.	TRBJ1-5	TGTGCCAGCCAACCTAGTGTCATCGGCAATCAGCCCCAGCATTTT	CASQPSVIGNQPQHF
TRBV20-1	.	.	TRBJ1-5	TGCAGTGCTAGGGGGATGAGAGGGGATCCGACCCAGCATTTT	CSARGMRGDPTQHF
TRBV25-1	TRBD1	.	TRBJ1-4	TGTGCCAGCAGTGAACCAGGGACAGGCCTTAATGAAAAACTGTTTTTT	CASSEPGTGLNEKLFF
TRBV20-1	TRBD1	.	TRBJ1-2	TGCAGTGCTGAGGGACAGTTCAACTATGGCTACACCTTC	CSAEGQFNYGYTF
TRBV10-3	.	.	TRBJ2-5	TGTGCCACCTCTACCGAAGCAGGGGTGGAGACCCAGTACTTC	CATSTEAGVETQYF
TRBV7-9	.	.	TRBJ1-1	TGTGCCAGCAGCAATACGGACGGCAACACTGAAGCTTTCTTT	CASSNTDGNTEAFF
TRBV14	.	.	TRBJ2-4	TGTGCCAGCAGCCAATCGGGCGCAAACATTCAGTACTTC	CASSQSGANIQYF
TRBV10-3	.	.	TRBJ2-3	TGTGCCATCAGGGAAGGGGAAGATACGCAGTATTTT	CAIREGEDTQYF
TRBV7-2	.	few	TRBJ2-1	TGTGCCAGCAGCTTAATCGGGGTTGATGAGCAGTTCTTC	CASSLIGVDEQFF
TRBV5-1	.	few	TRBJ2-3	TGCGCCAGCAGCTTGGACAGGAGCCTGGCGCAGTATTTT	CASSLDRSLAQYF
TRBV7-2	.	.	TRBJ2-3	TGTGCCAGCAGCCTCTGGGGGGCTGACACAGATACGCAGTATTTT	CASSLWGADTDTQYF
TRBV24-1	.	.	TRBJ2-3	TGTGCCACCAGTGATTCCGTCGGAGATACGCAGTATTTT	CATSDSVGDTQYF
TRBV12-3/TRBV12-4	.	.	TRBJ2-3	TGTGCCAGCACCCTGGGGGTGAGGACCCCCACAGATACGCAGTATTTT	CASTLGVRTPTDTQYF
TRBV6-5	.	many	TRBJ2-2	TGTGCCAGCAGTTACGCAGGGTCCGGGGAGCTGTTTTTT	CASSYAGSGELFF
TRBV6-1	.	once	TRBJ1-1	TGTGCCAGCAGCCGGGACGTCGGGGGGACTGAAGCTTTCTTT	CASSRDVGGTEAFF
TRBV27	.	few	TRBJ1-6	TGTGCCAGCGGGGTGGGGGTCCATAATTCACCCCTCCACTTT	CASGVGVHNSPLHF
TRBV10-2	.	few	TRBJ2-7	TGCGCCAGCAGTGAGACAGGCACCTACGAGCAGTACTTC	CASSETGTYEQYF